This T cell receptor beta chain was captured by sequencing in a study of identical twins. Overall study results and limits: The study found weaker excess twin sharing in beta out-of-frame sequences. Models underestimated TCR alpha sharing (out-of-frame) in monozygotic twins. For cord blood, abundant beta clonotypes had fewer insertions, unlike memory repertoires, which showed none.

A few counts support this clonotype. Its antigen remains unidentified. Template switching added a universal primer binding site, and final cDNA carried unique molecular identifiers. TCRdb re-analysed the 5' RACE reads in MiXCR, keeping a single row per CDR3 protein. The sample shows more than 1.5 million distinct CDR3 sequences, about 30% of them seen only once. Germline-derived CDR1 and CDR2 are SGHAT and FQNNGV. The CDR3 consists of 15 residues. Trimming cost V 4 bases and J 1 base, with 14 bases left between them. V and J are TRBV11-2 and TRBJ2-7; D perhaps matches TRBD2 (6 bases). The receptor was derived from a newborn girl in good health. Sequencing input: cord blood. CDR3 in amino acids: CASSSLASASYEQYF. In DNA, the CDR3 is TGTGCCAGCAGCTCCCTAGCGTCCGCATCCTACGAGCAGTACTTC.